The sequence of this T cell receptor beta chain was determined in a study of blood T cell repertoires in COVID-19. Study summary: Samples taken during acute and convalescent COVID-19 were collected in the United States, Italy and Spain. In each case, the material was cDNA or gDNA derived from T cells, B-cell-depleted T cells, or PBMCs.

This clone was seen only once. Clones were sequenced by immunoSEQ multiplex PCR, and TCRdb holds only the in-frame ones, with some missing. This table has 200,000 to 250,000 clones, roughly 90% appearing once. The sequenced material came from peripheral blood. The origin of this receptor is a woman aged 50 to 65 with acute or convalescent COVID-19.

The CDR3 loop reads CASSLGFEAPNVLTF. The CDR3, as DNA: TGTGCCAGCAGCTTAGGATTTGAGGCTCCCAACGTCCTGACTTTC. The rearrangement uses TRBV11-3 and TRBJ2-6; D remains ambiguous. Germline lookup yields CDR1 SGHNT and CDR2 YENEEA. Trimming shortened V by 1 base and J by 8 bases, and 12 bases separated the two germline ends. The CDR3 spans 15 residues.